This passage covers 31 T cell receptor beta chains from one sample sequenced in a study of blood T cell repertoires in COVID-19. Assay: immunoSEQ multiplex PCR; the TCRdb copy retains only in-frame clones and omits some. This sample carries 90,000 to 150,000 clones, 88% of them seen once, and the ten largest clones take 0.88%. The sequenced material came from peripheral blood. All receptors come from a woman in her forties or fifties with active or convalescent COVID-19.

The V call is TRBV7-2, the J call TRBJ2-7, with D possibly matching TRBD2 (7 bases). Germline CDR1 SGHTA, CDR2 FQGNSA. This CDR3 contains 17 residues. The V end was cut by 4 bases, the J end by 1 base, with 20 bases between. In nucleotides, the CDR3 is TGTGCCAGCAGCTGGAGGGGAGGGGGTCAGGGGTCCTACGAGCAGTACTTC. Protein: CASSWRGGGQGSYEQYF.

This clone was counted once. This rearrangement joins TRBV28 to TRBJ2-1; D possibly corresponds to TRBD2 (6 bases). The germline V and J ends were trimmed by 6 bases and 2 bases, with 11 bases remaining between them. Germline CDR1 MDHEN, CDR2 SYDVKM. The CDR3 is 14 residues long. The CDR3: CASSGTGTYNEQFF. Written as DNA, the CDR3 is TGTGCCAGCAGCGGGACTGGCACCTACAATGAGCAGTTCTTC.

The chain combines TRBV5-1 with TRBJ2-7; weak D call: TRBD2 (6 bases). The CDR3 loop spans 13 amino acids. V dropped 7 bases and J dropped 6 bases, with 17 bases sitting between them. Germline V gives CDR1 SGHRS, CDR2 YFSETQ. The CDR3 DNA sequence: TGCGCCAGCCAGGACCGGCGGGGTTCCGAGCAGTACTTC. Amino acid sequence: CASQDRRGSEQYF.

The gene calls are TRBV6-2 or TRBV6-3 and TRBJ2-1, with 14 bases lining up with TRBD2. The CDR3 is 19 amino acids. Germline loops: CDR1 MNHEY, CDR2 SVGEGT. V shed 6 bases, J shed 4 bases, and the junction held 14 bases outside the gene matches. In DNA form, the CDR3 reads TGTGCCAGCAGCTCCCAGGGGTATGGGACTAGCGGGGGTTACAATGAGCAGTTCTTC. It translates to CASSSQGYGTSGGYNEQFF.

This clone was counted only a few times. V is TRBV5-1 and J is TRBJ2-1; 8 nucleotides match TRBD1. V gave up 3 bases and J gave up 16 bases; unmatched junction bases: 9. CDR1 SGHRS and CDR2 YFSETQ come from the germline V gene. The CDR3 loop spans 12 amino acids. This CDR3 reads CASSSSLDRVFF. Written as DNA, the CDR3 is TGCGCCAGCAGCTCGTCCCTGGACAGGGTCTTCTTC.

This chain links TRBV20-1 with TRBJ2-5; 8 nucleotides agree with TRBD2. Germline V gives CDR1 DFQATT, CDR2 SNEGSKA (reference sequence). J gave up 2 bases and V 3 bases, and 8 bases lay outside the gene matches. The CDR3 extends over 15 amino acids. CDR3 protein: CSASDGRAGQETQYF. The CDR3 DNA is TGCAGTGCTAGTGACGGGAGGGCGGGGCAAGAGACCCAGTACTTC.

The gene calls are TRBV23-1 and TRBJ2-7, with D perhaps TRBD1 (6 bases). TRBV23-1 is treated as an ORF (open reading frame) with a function not yet certain. The V end lost 6 bases, the J end lost 7 bases, and 16 bases lay between the germline ends. This CDR3 has 13 residues. The CDR3 here is CASRRDTSGEQYF. For the CDR3, the DNA is TGCGCCAGCAGACGGGACACCTCCGGGGAGCAGTACTTC.

The V call is TRBV2, the J call TRBJ2-7; D gene ambiguous. The CDR3 loop spans 12 amino acids. Germline values: CDR1 SNHLY, CDR2 FYNNEI. Trimming pared 2 bases from V and 5 bases from J, leaving 7 bases between. CDR3: CASSESVDEQYF. The CDR3 coding sequence is TGTGCCAGCAGTGAATCTGTCGACGAGCAGTACTTC.

The chain combines TRBV6-5 with TRBJ2-1; 8 positions match TRBD2. The CDR3 loop spans 15 amino acids. V was clipped by 6 bases and J by 4 bases; unmatched bases: 8. The V gene's germline CDR1 is MNHEY and CDR2 SVGAGI. CDR3 loop: CASRDLAGPYNEQFF. DNA for the CDR3: TGTGCCAGCAGGGACCTAGCGGGCCCTTACAATGAGCAGTTCTTC.

The CDR3 DNA reads TGTGCCAGTAGTATAAGTTACTCCTACGGCTCCTACGAGCAGTACTTC. Its translation is CASSISYSYGSYEQYF. This rearrangement joins TRBV19 to TRBJ2-7, with unresolved D. Germline-derived CDR1 and CDR2 are LNHDA and SQIVND (reference sequence). The ends were cut back, 2 bases at V and 0 bases at J, with 14 bases in the middle. The CDR3 consists of 16 residues. The full variable domain, in which reference TRBV19 and TRBJ2-7 provide the parts outside the CDR3, is DGGITQSPKYLFRKEGQNVTLSCEQNLNHDAMYWYRQDPGQGLRLIYYSQIVNDFQKGDIAEGYSVSREKKESFPLTVTSAQKNPTAFYLCASSISYSYGSYEQYFGPGTRLTVT.

The rearrangement joins TRBV6-5 to TRBJ1-1; D gene unclear. Germline lookup yields CDR1 MNHEY and CDR2 SVGAGI. CDR3 size: 12 residues. V lost 6 bases and J lost 2, with 7 bases in between. In nucleotides, the CDR3 is TGTGCCAGCAGGGCCCTTAACACTGAAGCTTTCTTT. Its protein product is CASRALNTEAFF.

The V and J genes are TRBV7-2 and TRBJ2-1; TRBD2 matches at 7 bases. There are 17 residues in the CDR3. J gave up 6 bases and V 0 bases, and 11 bases lay outside the gene matches. Germline CDR1 SGHTA, CDR2 FQGNSA. In nucleotides, the CDR3 is TGTGCCAGCAGCTTAGCCGGGTGGGGACTACGGTCCAATGAGCAGTTCTTC. Translated, it gives CASSLAGWGLRSNEQFF.

This clone came up once. The J gene is TRBJ2-5, the V gene TRBV11-2; a weak D match, TRBD2 (5 bases). V gave up 4 bases and J gave up 4 bases, with 16 bases separating them. Per the germline V gene, CDR1 is SGHAT and CDR2 is FQNNGV. The CDR3 has 15 amino acids. The CDR3 region has the DNA TGTGCCAGCAGCTACCGGACTTCGCCAGGAGAGACCCAGTACTTC. Amino acid sequence: CASSYRTSPGETQYF.

The chain recombines TRBV4-3 with TRBJ2-1; D is perhaps TRBD1 (5 bases). Germline CDR1 reads LGHNA; CDR2 reads YSLEER. V was pared by 0 bases and J by 9 bases, with 9 bases between. The CDR3 covers 13 residues. CDR3 sequence reads: CASSQDLQGEQFF. As DNA, the CDR3 is TGCGCCAGCAGCCAAGATCTCCAGGGTGAGCAGTTCTTC.

The J gene is TRBJ2-1, the V gene TRBV29-1; possibly TRBD1 for D (6 bases). Per germline, CDR1 SQVTM and CDR2 ANQGSEA. Trimming removed 7 bases from V and 0 bases from J, with 13 bases in between. The CDR3 runs 14 residues. This CDR3 is CSGTGQSSYNEQFF. The CDR3 coding sequence is TGCAGCGGCACCGGACAGAGCTCCTACAATGAGCAGTTCTTC.

The chain recombines TRBV10-2 with TRBJ1-5; 7 nucleotides agree with TRBD1. In germline, CDR1 is WSHSY, CDR2 SAAADI. The CDR3 loop spans 12 amino acids. In DNA, the CDR3 is TGCGCTTCGCAGGGGGAAAATCAGCCCCAGCATTTT. It codes for CASQGENQPQHF.

The chain employs TRBV9 and TRBJ2-1, with 7 bases aligning to TRBD2. The CDR3 is 14 residues long. The V gene's germline CDR1 is SGDLS and CDR2 YYNGEE. The J segment lost 6 bases and the V segment lost 4 bases, leaving 7 bases of the junction unmatched. DNA of the CDR3: TGTGCCAGCAGCTCAACGGGAGGTTTCAATGAGCAGTTCTTC. This translates into CASSSTGGFNEQFF.

The chain carries TRBV2 and TRBJ2-1, with 10 bases identical to TRBD2. This CDR3 contains 15 residues. V was pared by 5 bases and J by 8 bases, with 9 bases of the junction left unmatched. Germline CDR1 reads SNHLY; CDR2 reads FYNNEI. The CDR3: CASSPIAGGPYEQFF. CDR3 DNA sequence: TGTGCCAGCAGTCCTATAGCGGGAGGTCCCTATGAGCAGTTCTTC. Looking up the rest from reference TRBV2 and TRBJ2-1 gives the full variable domain: EPEVTQTPSHQVTQMGQEVILRCVPISNHLYFYWYRQILGQKVEFLVSFYNNEISEKSEIFDDQFSVERPDGSNFTLKIRSTKLEDSAMYFCASSPIAGGPYEQFFGPGTRLTVL.

The V call is TRBV6-5, the J call TRBJ1-5; D gene uncertain. Trimming took off 4 bases at V and 2 bases at J, with 9 bases between the two ends. Germline CDR1 and CDR2: MNHEY and SVGAGI. CDR3 length: 14 residues. CDR3 bases: TGTGCCAGCAGTTTCAATGGGCGCAATCAGCCCCAGCATTTT. This encodes CASSFNGRNQPQHF.

This sequence joins TRBV5-6 and TRBJ2-5; possibly TRBD2 for D (5 bases). This CDR3 contains 16 residues. Per the germline V gene, CDR1 is SGHDT and CDR2 is YYEEEE. The V end was cut by 4 bases, the J end by 0 bases, with 16 bases between. Here the CDR3 reads CASSPRRTGYQETQYF. For the CDR3, the DNA is TGTGCCAGCAGCCCCCGACGGACGGGGTACCAAGAGACCCAGTACTTC.

The chain carries TRBV29-1 and TRBJ2-3; D call uncertain. Germline V gene sequence: CDR1 SQVTM, CDR2 ANQGSEA. V lost 3 bases and J lost 4, with 5 bases in between. The CDR3 is 11 amino acids. This CDR3 reads CSVDVSDTQYF. The CDR3 nucleotides are TGCAGCGTTGATGTCTCAGATACGCAGTATTTT.

The V and J genes are TRBV5-1 and TRBJ1-2; 9 nucleotides line up with TRBD1. The CDR3 is 14 residues long. With V trimmed by 0 bases and J by 6 bases, 3 bases remained unmatched. CDR1 is SGHRS and CDR2 is YFSETQ in the germline V gene. The CDR3, as DNA: TGCGCCAGCAGCTTGGCCGGGACAGGGCATGGCTACACCTTC. Its translation is CASSLAGTGHGYTF.

This sequence joins TRBV6-2 or TRBV6-3 and TRBJ1-2; D perhaps matches TRBD1 (5 bases). The CDR3 consists of 15 residues. Germline V gives CDR1 MNHEY, CDR2 SVGEGT. Trimming shortened V by 2 bases and J by 3 bases, and 13 bases separated the two germline ends. CDR3 coding DNA: TGTGCCAGCAGTTACCCGGCGGCAGGGCACTATGGCTACACCTTC. Translation gives CASSYPAAGHYGYTF.

This chain uses TRBV29-1 with TRBJ2-3; 9 bases agree with TRBD2. The germline CDR1 and CDR2 sequences are SQVTM and ANQGSEA. The CDR3 has 13 residues. The V gene end was trimmed by 3 bases and the J gene end by 5 bases; junction bases not matched to a gene: 3. CDR3 in DNA: TGCAGCGTTGAGGGACTAGCAGGAGATACGCAGTATTTT. This encodes CSVEGLAGDTQYF.

The gene calls are TRBV10-2 and TRBJ1-2, with D hard to call. The CDR3 covers 12 residues. Trimming removed 2 bases from V and 1 base from J, with 2 bases in between. Germline V gene lookup returns CDR1 WSHSY and CDR2 SAAADI. Written as DNA, the CDR3 is TGCGCCAGCAGTGAGCGTAACTATGGCTACACCTTC. Protein: CASSERNYGYTF.

The chain couples TRBV5-1 to TRBJ2-3, with 7 bases fitting TRBD2. The CDR3 totals 14 residues. With V trimmed by 1 base and J by 1 base, 0 bases remained unmatched. Germline loops: CDR1 SGHRS, CDR2 YFSETQ. CDR3 region: CASSLLAGTDTQYF. The CDR3, as DNA: TGCGCCAGCAGCTTGCTAGCGGGCACAGATACGCAGTATTTT. Looking up the rest from reference TRBV5-1 and TRBJ2-3 gives the full variable domain: KAGVTQTPRYLIKTRGQQVTLSCSPISGHRSVSWYQQTPGQGLQFLFEYFSETQRNKGNFPGRFSGRQFSNSRSEMNVSTLELGDSALYLCASSLLAGTDTQYFGPGTRLTVL.

The chain uses TRBV11-2 and TRBJ1-1; 8 bases map to TRBD1. With V trimmed by 7 bases and J by 1 base, 5 bases remained unmatched. This CDR3 spans 14 amino acids. Germline loops: CDR1 SGHAT, CDR2 FQNNGV. The CDR3 protein is CASKNGQGNTEAFF. In DNA, the CDR3 is TGTGCCAGCAAGAATGGACAGGGGAACACTGAAGCTTTCTTT.

The chain employs TRBV6-5 and TRBJ1-2, with D uncertain. CDR1 is MNHEY, CDR2 SVGAGI, per germline. V shed 8 bases and J shed 4 bases, with 11 bases lying between them. The CDR3 extends over 12 amino acids. The CDR3 DNA follows: TGTGCCAGCGTAACACGGGGCTATGGCTACACCTTC. Its protein is CASVTRGYGYTF.

The sample holds a few counts of this clone. The chain recombines TRBV7-9 with TRBJ2-7; weak D call: TRBD1 (6 bases). Trimming shortened V by 6 bases and J by 6 bases, and 15 bases separated the two germline ends. The length of the CDR3 is 13 residues. Germline CDR1 and CDR2: SEHNR and FQNEAQ (reference sequence). In DNA form, the CDR3 reads TGTGCCAGCAGTGCTACAGGGCCCTCCGAGCAGTACTTC. Translation gives CASSATGPSEQYF.

The chain joins TRBV2 to TRBJ1-2; the D gene is possibly TRBD1 (6 bases). The CDR3 length is 12 residues. V gave up 7 bases and J gave up 2 bases, with 8 bases separating them. Looked up from germline, CDR1 is SNHLY and CDR2 is FYNNEI. The CDR3 is CASTTGNYGYTF. CDR3 nucleotides: TGTGCCAGCACCACAGGGAACTATGGCTACACCTTC.

The V and J genes are TRBV5-6 and TRBJ2-1; 12 bases are a match to TRBD2. Germline values: CDR1 SGHDT, CDR2 YYEEEE. After removal of 3 bases from V and 4 bases from J, the junction contained 11 bases not matched to a gene. CDR3 length: 18 amino acids. The CDR3 sequence is CASSSRSITSGRYNEQFF. The CDR3 bases are TGTGCCAGCAGCTCAAGAAGCATCACTAGCGGGAGGTACAATGAGCAGTTCTTC. Together with reference TRBV5-6 and TRBJ2-1, the CDR3 gives the full variable domain: DAGVTQSPTHLIKTRGQQVTLRCSPKSGHDTVSWYQQALGQGPQFIFQYYEEEERQRGNFPDRFSGHQFPNYSSELNVNALLLGDSALYLCASSSRSITSGRYNEQFFGPGTRLTVL.